This T cell receptor (beta chain) was sequenced in a study of CD8 T cells in Susac syndrome. Sequencing of TCR beta, carried out with a high-throughput approach, was applied to CD8+ and CD4+ T cells from the blood. The multiple sclerosis controls were treatment-naive patients affected by stable or active relapsing-remitting disease. An amount of RNA that ranged from roughly 0.5 to 1 ug was reverse transcribed with random hexamers. The immunoSEQ assay covered 54 Vbeta and 13 Jbeta segments for CDR3. TCRdb re-derived calls from the immunoSEQ multiplex PCR reads in MiXCR, one entry per CDR3 protein. The data hold 130,000 or so distinct CDR3 sequences, with around 96% observed a single time. The germline gives CDR1 GTSNPN, CDR2 SVGIG (reference sequence). The CDR3 runs 13 residues. V lost 7 bases, J lost 3 bases, and 7 bases stayed unmatched.

The clonotype originates from a human donor with multiple sclerosis. The sample comprised CD4+ T cells from PBMCs. This rearrangement joins TRBV30 to TRBJ1-1; the match to TRBD1 covers 8 bases. CDR3 protein: CAFTQGADTEAFF. The CDR3 DNA is TGTGCCTTCACCCAGGGGGCCGACACTGAAGCTTTCTTT.